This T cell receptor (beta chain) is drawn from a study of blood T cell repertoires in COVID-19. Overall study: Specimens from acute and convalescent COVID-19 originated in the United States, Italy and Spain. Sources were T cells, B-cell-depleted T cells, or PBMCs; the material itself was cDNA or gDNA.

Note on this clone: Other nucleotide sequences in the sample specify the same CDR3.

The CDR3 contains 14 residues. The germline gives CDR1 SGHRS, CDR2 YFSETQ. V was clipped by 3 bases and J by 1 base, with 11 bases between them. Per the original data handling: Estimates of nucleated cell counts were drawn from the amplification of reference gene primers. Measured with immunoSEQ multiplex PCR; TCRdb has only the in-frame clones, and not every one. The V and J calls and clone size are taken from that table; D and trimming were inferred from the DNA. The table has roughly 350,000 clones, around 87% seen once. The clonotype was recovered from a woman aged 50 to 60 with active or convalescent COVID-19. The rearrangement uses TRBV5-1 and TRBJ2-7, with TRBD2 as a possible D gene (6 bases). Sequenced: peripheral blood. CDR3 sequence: CASSSGTGSYEQYF. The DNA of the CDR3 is TGCGCCAGCAGCTCTGGGACTGGATCCTACGAGCAGTACTTC.